This entry features one T cell receptor beta chain sequence. The sample comes from a study of blood T cell repertoires in COVID-19. Study-level background: Samples representing acute and convalescent COVID-19 were sourced from the United States, Italy and Spain. PBMCs, B-cell-depleted T cells, or T cells were the source of the cDNA or gDNA that made up the material.

In the original analysis: Amplification of reference gene primers was used by the study to estimate nucleated cell counts. Sequenced by immunoSEQ multiplex PCR; TCRdb stores in-frame clones only, minus some. From that table come the V and J calls and clone size; the DNA was used to work out D and trimming. The sample records about 350,000 clones, 75% to 90% being singletons. Enrolment of Seattle patients took place during active infection, and they were followed longitudinally. CDR1 and CDR2 from the germline V gene are SGHTA and FQGTGA. The V gene end was trimmed by 4 bases and the J gene end by 4 bases; junction bases not matched to a gene: 8. The CDR3 runs 15 residues.

Source material: peripheral blood. This chain uses TRBV7-3 with TRBJ1-1; 8 bases are a match to TRBD1. The sequence was collected from a woman aged 50 to 60 with COVID-19, enrolled during active disease. CDR3 protein: CASSSQGAMGTEAFF. CDR3 nucleotides: TGTGCCAGCAGCTCCCAGGGGGCGATGGGCACTGAAGCTTTCTTT. Full variable domain (outside the CDR3, taken from reference TRBV7-3 and TRBJ1-1): GAGVSQTPSNKVTEKGKYVELRCDPISGHTALYWYRQSLGQGPEFLIYFQGTGAADDSGLPNDRFFAVRPEGSVSTLKIQRTERGDSAVYLCASSSQGAMGTEAFFGQGTRLTVV.